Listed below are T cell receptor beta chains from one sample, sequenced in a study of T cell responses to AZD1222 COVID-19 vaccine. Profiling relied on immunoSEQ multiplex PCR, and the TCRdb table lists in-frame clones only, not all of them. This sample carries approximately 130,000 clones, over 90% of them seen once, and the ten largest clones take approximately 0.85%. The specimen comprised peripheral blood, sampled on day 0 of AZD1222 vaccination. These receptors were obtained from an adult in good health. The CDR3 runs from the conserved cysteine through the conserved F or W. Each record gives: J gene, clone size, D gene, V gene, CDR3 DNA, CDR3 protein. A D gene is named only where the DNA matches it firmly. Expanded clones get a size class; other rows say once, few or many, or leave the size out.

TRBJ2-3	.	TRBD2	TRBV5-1	TGCGCCAGCAGCTTGGGGACTAGCGGGGGGGACGATACGCAGTATTTT	CASSLGTSGGDDTQYF
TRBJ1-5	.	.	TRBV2	TGTGCCAGCACCCCAGTGGGGGGCACCCCCAATCAGCCCCAGCATTTT	CASTPVGGTPNQPQHF
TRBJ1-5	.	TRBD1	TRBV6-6	TGTGCCAGCAGGTGGACAGGGGCTTCTGAGCCCCAGCATTTT	CASRWTGASEPQHF
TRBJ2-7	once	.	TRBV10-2	TGCGCCAGCCGCCCTCTAGACAGAGCCTACGAGCAGTACTTC	CASRPLDRAYEQYF
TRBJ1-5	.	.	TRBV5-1	TGCGCCAGCAGCTTCGGGGGGCTAGAACAGCCCCAGCATTTT	CASSFGGLEQPQHF
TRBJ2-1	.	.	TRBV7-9	TGTGCCAGCAGCTTATCCTTCAATGAGCAGTTCTTC	CASSLSFNEQFF
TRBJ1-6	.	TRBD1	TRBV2	TGTGCCAGCAGCGGGACAGGGGCGAATTCACCCCTCCACTTT	CASSGTGANSPLHF
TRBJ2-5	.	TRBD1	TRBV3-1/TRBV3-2	TGTGCCAGCAGCCCCCTCCACTCCGGGACAGGGGGCGTAAAGACCCAGTACTTC	CASSPLHSGTGGVKTQYF
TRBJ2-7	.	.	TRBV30	TGTGCCTGGACCACAAGACGAGGGGTCTCCTACGAGCAGTACTTC	CAWTTRRGVSYEQYF
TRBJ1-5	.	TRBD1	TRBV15	TGTGCCACCAGGAAGGACAGGGGGCGAAATCAGCCCCAGCATTTT	CATRKDRGRNQPQHF
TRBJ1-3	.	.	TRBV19	TGTGCCAGTAGCCGACAGATCTCTGGAAACACCATATATTTT	CASSRQISGNTIYF
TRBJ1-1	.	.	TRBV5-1	TGCGCCAGCAGCACGGGACCCTCCACTGAAGCTTTCTTT	CASSTGPSTEAFF
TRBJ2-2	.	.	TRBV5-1	TGCGCCAGCAGCTTTTTCAACACCGGGGAGCTGTTTTTT	CASSFFNTGELFF
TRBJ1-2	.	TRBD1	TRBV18	TGTGCCAGCTCACCACCGGCCACAGGGGGCCTCTATGGCTACACCTTC	CASSPPATGGLYGYTF
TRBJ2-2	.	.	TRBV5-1	TGCGCCAGCAGCTTGGGAAGGTCAACTGACAACACCGGGGAGCTGTTTTTT	CASSLGRSTDNTGELFF
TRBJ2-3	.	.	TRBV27	TGTGCCAGCAGTGAACATGCCCTCACAGATACGCAGTATTTT	CASSEHALTDTQYF
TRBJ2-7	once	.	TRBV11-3	TGTGCCAGCAGCTTAGAGTCAGGGCCCTCTTCCTACGAGCAGTACTTC	CASSLESGPSSYEQYF
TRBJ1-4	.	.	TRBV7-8	TGTGCCAGCAGCTCTGGGAGGCGGGGTTCTAATGAAAAACTGTTTTTT	CASSSGRRGSNEKLFF
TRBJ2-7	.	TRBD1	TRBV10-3	TGTGCCATCCGATCCGAATTGGACAGGGGGCGGGTCGAGCAGTACTTC	CAIRSELDRGRVEQYF
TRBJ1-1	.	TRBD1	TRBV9	TGTGCCAGCAGCGGGGACAGAATGAACACTGAAGCTTTCTTT	CASSGDRMNTEAFF
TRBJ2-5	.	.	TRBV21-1	TGTGCCAGCAGCAAAGGCAGGATCGGGGAGACCCAGTACTTC	CASSKGRIGETQYF
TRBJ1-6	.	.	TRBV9	TGTGCCAGCAGCCCCCCCGGGGGGAATTCACCCCTCCACTTT	CASSPPGGNSPLHF